One and the same sample provided the 5 T cell receptor beta chains below, sequenced in a study of shared clonotypes between healthy human individuals. The repertoire was sequenced with immunoSEQ multiplex PCR; TCRdb's copy has only in-frame clones and lacks some. The table records around 330,000 clones, roughly 70% of them present only once. Material for sequencing was memory CD4+ T cells sorted from blood. Subset of the sample: CD45RA-negative fraction. These TCRs come from a man younger than 45 in good health.

V and J are TRBV7-2 and TRBJ2-1; 14 bases fit TRBD2. CDR1 and CDR2 (germline): SGHTA, FQGNSA. V shed 5 bases and J 11 bases; nucleotides not matched to a gene: 8. CDR3 length: 15 residues. This CDR3 is CASSLRLAGGRQQFF. CDR3 sequence (DNA): TGTGCCAGCAGCCTACGACTAGCGGGAGGGCGGCAGCAGTTCTTC. The full variable domain, rest sourced from reference TRBV7-2 and TRBJ2-1, is GAGVSQSPSNKVTEKGKDVELRCDPISGHTALYWYRQSLGQGLEFLIYFQGNSAPDKSGLPSDRFSAERTGGSVSTLTIQRTQQEDSAVYLCASSLRLAGGRQQFFGPGTRLTVL.

The J gene is TRBJ2-1, the V gene TRBV18; 7 bases fit TRBD2. V gave up 4 bases and J gave up 8 bases; unmatched junction bases: 8. This CDR3 has 14 residues. In germline, CDR1 is KGHSH, CDR2 LQKENI. CDR3 residues: CASSRSSGIDEQFF. Here the CDR3 DNA reads TGTGCCAGCTCACGTTCTAGCGGTATAGATGAGCAGTTCTTC.

The chain couples TRBV27 to TRBJ1-5; possibly TRBD1 for D (6 bases). The length of the CDR3 is 14 residues. Germline V CDR1 and CDR2: MNHEY, SMNVEV (reference sequence). V gave up 5 bases and J gave up 5 bases, with 13 bases separating them. Here the CDR3 DNA reads TGTGCCAGCAGTCCCGGACAGTTCCATCAGCCCCAGCATTTT. It yields the protein CASSPGQFHQPQHF.

The CDR3 protein is CASSSQGKETQYF. CDR3 nucleotide sequence: TGTGCCAGCAGTTCACAGGGAAAAGAGACCCAGTACTTC. This chain links TRBV2 with TRBJ2-5, with TRBD1 as a possible D gene (6 bases). Trimming removed 5 bases at V and 3 bases at J, with 10 bases between. This CDR3 is built from 13 residues. Per the germline V gene, CDR1 is SNHLY and CDR2 is FYNNEI.

V usage is TRBV6-5 and J usage is TRBJ1-6; D is unresolved. V lost 3 bases and J lost 7, with 13 bases in between. Per the germline V gene, CDR1 is MNHEY and CDR2 is SVGAGI. CDR3 length: 15 amino acids. Here the CDR3 DNA reads TGTGCCAGCAGTTATTATCTGGCGGCGAATTCACCCCTCCACTTT. It translates to CASSYYLAANSPLHF.